These 5 T cell receptor beta chains share one sample of origin, sequenced in a study of cytomegalovirus exposure and HLA in healthy donors. Using immunoSEQ multiplex PCR, the repertoire was profiled, and TCRdb retains in-frame clones only, with some absent. The table has some 150,000 clones, around nine tenths seen once. The sequenced sample was PBMCs. The receptors were gathered from a woman younger than 45 in good health and CMV-seronegative.

The chain carries TRBV27 and TRBJ2-7; D is unclear. The CDR3 spans 11 residues. Germline-derived CDR1 and CDR2 are MNHEY and SMNVEV (reference sequence). V dropped 6 bases and J dropped 9 bases, with 12 bases sitting between them. The CDR3 DNA is TGTGCCAGCAGGGTTAACAGTAGGCAGTACTTC. It codes for CASRVNSRQYF.

This clone was counted once. The J gene is TRBJ2-1, the V gene TRBV11-2; D gene unclear. With 1 base removed from V and 10 bases from J, the gap between germline ends came to 11 bases. CDR3 length equals 13 residues. Germline CDR1 SGHAT, CDR2 FQNNGV. CDR3 DNA sequence: TGTGCCAGCAGCTTAGTGGGCCCACGGGAGCAGTTCTTC. Protein: CASSLVGPREQFF.

The rearrangement joins TRBV4-1 to TRBJ2-7; TRBD2 aligns across 10 bases. The V gene end was trimmed by 3 bases and the J gene end by 3 bases; junction bases not matched to a gene: 8. The CDR3 has 16 residues. Per germline, CDR1 MGHRA and CDR2 YSYEKL. The CDR3 protein is CASSQEAGGVSYEQYF. In DNA form, the CDR3 reads TGCGCCAGCAGCCAGGAAGCGGGGGGGGTGAGCTACGAGCAGTACTTC.

The J gene is TRBJ2-4, the V gene TRBV2; D is perhaps TRBD2 (5 bases). With 6 bases removed from V and 3 bases from J, the gap between germline ends came to 15 bases. This CDR3 spans 15 amino acids. CDR1 and CDR2 from the germline V gene are SNHLY and FYNNEI. CDR3 nucleotide sequence: TGTGCCAGCAGGGACCTAGAGGGTGGCAAAAACATTCAGTACTTC. This sequence encodes CASRDLEGGKNIQYF. Variable domain in full (rest from reference TRBV2 and TRBJ2-4): EPEVTQTPSHQVTQMGQEVILRCVPISNHLYFYWYRQILGQKVEFLVSFYNNEISEKSEIFDDQFSVERPDGSNFTLKIRSTKLEDSAMYFCASRDLEGGKNIQYFGAGTRLSVL.

This clone appeared once. V and J are TRBV10-1 and TRBJ1-6, with D tentatively TRBD1 (5 bases). There are 14 residues in the CDR3. Per the germline V gene, CDR1 is WNHNN and CDR2 is SYGVQD (reference sequence). V was shortened by 2 bases and J by 7 bases, with 9 bases between the two germline ends. The CDR3 protein is CASSELTENSPLHF. The CDR3 bases are TGCGCCAGCAGTGAGCTGACAGAGAATTCACCCCTCCACTTT.